This T cell receptor beta chain was documented in a study of blood T cell repertoires in COVID-19. Repertoires were generated with immunoSEQ multiplex PCR, while TCRdb's copy carries only in-frame clones and drops some. The sample consists of roughly 100,000 clones, about 85% of them appearing once. Between the trimmed V and J ends, which lost 6 bases and 4 bases, there was a span of 8 bases. CDR1 is ENHRY, CDR2 SYGVKD, per germline. The CDR3 length is 12 residues. The clonotype comes from a man aged 45 to 65 with acute or convalescent COVID-19. Material for sequencing was peripheral blood. The rearrangement joins TRBV10-3 to TRBJ2-3; D is unresolved. DNA of the CDR3: TGTGCCATCAGCCTTCCCTCAGATACGCAGTATTTT. The encoded protein is CAISLPSDTQYF.